These 14 T cell receptor beta chains share one sample of origin, sequenced in a study of blood T cell repertoires in COVID-19. Using immunoSEQ multiplex PCR, the repertoire was profiled, and TCRdb retains in-frame clones only, with some absent. The sample yields hundreds of thousands of clones, approximately 80% seen once. Sequenced input: peripheral blood. Receptors were obtained from a woman at least 80 years old with acute or convalescent COVID-19.

This chain uses TRBV19 with TRBJ2-1; 7 bases line up with TRBD1. The CDR3 sequence is 14 residues long. Germline CDR1 LNHDA, CDR2 SQIVND (reference sequence). V was pared by 4 bases and J by 0 bases, with 0 bases of the junction left unmatched. The CDR3 here is CASSKGASYNEQFF. CDR3 coding DNA: TGTGCCAGTAGTAAGGGGGCCTCCTACAATGAGCAGTTCTTC. Full variable domain (remainder filled in from reference TRBV19 and TRBJ2-1): DGGITQSPKYLFRKEGQNVTLSCEQNLNHDAMYWYRQDPGQGLRLIYYSQIVNDFQKGDIAEGYSVSREKKESFPLTVTSAQKNPTAFYLCASSKGASYNEQFFGPGTRLTVL.

The genes are TRBV12-3 or TRBV12-4 and TRBJ1-2; D not resolved. This CDR3 comprises 13 residues. V lost 6 bases, J lost 3 bases, and 11 bases lay in between. CDR3 loop: CASSPLTDYGYTF. In DNA, the CDR3 is TGTGCCAGCAGCCCTCTAACAGACTATGGCTACACCTTC.

The genes are TRBV7-8 and TRBJ1-2; D might be TRBD1 (5 bases). V was cut by 4 bases and J by 2 bases, with 8 bases left in between. CDR1 is SGHVS and CDR2 is FQNEAQ in the germline V gene. This CDR3 has 13 residues. In nucleotides, the CDR3 is TGTGCCAGCAGCTCCAGACAGAACTATGGCTACACCTTC. Protein sequence: CASSSRQNYGYTF.

Turning to this clone: One end of the junction does not line up with germline, which may come from a read error. The V call is TRBV13, the J call TRBJ2-3; the D is unclear. In germline, CDR1 is PRHDT, CDR2 FYEKMQ (reference sequence). The CDR3 has 12 amino acids. The CDR3 loop is CASSLGTDTQYF. CDR3 in DNA: TGTGCCAGCAGCTTGGGCACGGATACGCAGTATTTT.

This sequence joins TRBV13 and TRBJ1-6, with D possibly matching TRBD1 (6 bases). The CDR3 extends over 15 amino acids. CDR1 PRHDT and CDR2 FYEKMQ come from the germline V gene (reference sequence). The V end lost 2 bases, the J end lost 7 bases, and 12 bases lay between the germline ends. The CDR3 nucleotides read TGTGCCAGCAGCTTAAGGGGTGGGACAAATTCACCCCTCCACTTT. As protein: CASSLRGGTNSPLHF.

This clone was counted only a few times. This chain links TRBV27 with TRBJ1-1; 8 nucleotides agree with TRBD1. The CDR3 is 14 amino acids. Trimming cost V 2 bases and J 1 base; bases outside gene matches: 0. CDR1 is MNHEY and CDR2 is SMNVEV in the germline V gene (reference sequence). For the CDR3, the DNA is TGTGCCAGCAGTTTAACAGGGGGGAACACTGAAGCTTTCTTT. Its protein product is CASSLTGGNTEAFF.

The chain links TRBV24-1 to TRBJ2-1, with TRBD2 matching over 11 bases. This CDR3 contains 16 residues. In germline, CDR1 is KGHDR, CDR2 SFDVKD. V was clipped by 5 bases and J by 4 bases; unmatched bases: 6. CDR3 sequence: CATSAWGTSGYNEQFF. CDR3 coding DNA: TGTGCCACCAGTGCCTGGGGGACTAGCGGTTACAATGAGCAGTTCTTC.

The rearrangement uses TRBV7-3 and TRBJ2-1, with 8 positions matching TRBD2. This CDR3 has 16 amino acids. V shed 5 bases, J shed 0 bases, and the junction held 6 bases outside the gene matches. Germline V gives CDR1 SGHTA, CDR2 FQGTGA. CDR3 DNA sequence: TGTGCCAGCAGCCCCTTAGCGGGGAGCTCCTACAATGAGCAGTTCTTC. Protein sequence: CASSPLAGSSYNEQFF.

This rearrangement joins TRBV2 to TRBJ2-2; 10 bases agree with TRBD2. The CDR3 totals 14 residues. CDR1 and CDR2 (germline): SNHLY, FYNNEI. The V segment lost 6 bases and the J segment 7 bases; nucleotides outside the gene matches: 5. CDR3 amino acids: CASSTLAGGGELFF. As DNA, the CDR3 is TGTGCCAGCAGCACCTTAGCGGGGGGCGGGGAGCTGTTTTTT.

The rearrangement uses TRBV5-4 and TRBJ1-2; 8 bases are shared with TRBD1. The germline V gene encodes CDR1 SGHNT and CDR2 YYREEE (reference sequence). The CDR3 is 14 amino acids. V dropped 6 bases and J dropped 2; count of bases not matched to a gene: 6. This CDR3 reads CASTRDRWNYGYTF. For the CDR3, the DNA is TGTGCCAGCACCCGGGACAGGTGGAACTATGGCTACACCTTC. Full variable domain (missing parts from reference TRBV5-4 and TRBJ1-2): ETGVTQSPTHLIKTRGQQVTLRCSSQSGHNTVSWYQQALGQGPQFIFQYYREEENGRGNFPPRFSGLQFPNYSSELNVNALELDDSALYLCASTRDRWNYGYTFGSGTRLTVV.

This chain joins TRBV28 and TRBJ1-6; 8 bases fit TRBD1. CDR1 and CDR2 (germline): MDHEN, SYDVKM. The CDR3 loop spans 14 amino acids. Unmatched junction bases numbered 2, after V lost 4 bases and J lost 6 bases. The CDR3 loop is CASSSGGSNSPLHF. The CDR3 coding sequence is TGTGCCAGCAGTTCAGGGGGCAGTAATTCACCCCTCCACTTT.

This clone was seen a handful of times. V usage is TRBV6-6 and J usage is TRBJ2-3, with D tentatively TRBD2 (6 bases). The V end was cut by 0 bases, the J end by 7 bases, with 8 bases between. Germline CDR1 reads MNHNY; CDR2 reads SVGAGI (reference sequence). The CDR3 is 13 residues long. CDR3 in DNA: TGTGCCAGCAGTTACTCGGGGGGTCATACGCAGTATTTT. Amino acids: CASSYSGGHTQYF.

The chain carries TRBV24-1 and TRBJ1-2, with 7 bases lining up with TRBD1. Germline CDR1 reads KGHDR; CDR2 reads SFDVKD. After removal of 4 bases from V and 0 bases from J, the junction contained 10 bases not matched to a gene. This CDR3 has 17 residues. CDR3 DNA: TGTGCCACCAGTGAGACGAGAGGACAGGACACTAACTATGGCTACACCTTC. As protein: CATSETRGQDTNYGYTF.

V usage is TRBV27 and J usage is TRBJ1-1; TRBD1 might be the D (6 bases). The germline V and J ends were trimmed by 5 bases and 0 bases, with 13 bases remaining between them. Germline V CDR1 and CDR2: MNHEY, SMNVEV (reference sequence). This CDR3 has 15 amino acids. CDR3 sequence: CASSRWTDMNTEAFF. The CDR3 DNA sequence: TGTGCCAGCAGTCGATGGACAGACATGAACACTGAAGCTTTCTTT.